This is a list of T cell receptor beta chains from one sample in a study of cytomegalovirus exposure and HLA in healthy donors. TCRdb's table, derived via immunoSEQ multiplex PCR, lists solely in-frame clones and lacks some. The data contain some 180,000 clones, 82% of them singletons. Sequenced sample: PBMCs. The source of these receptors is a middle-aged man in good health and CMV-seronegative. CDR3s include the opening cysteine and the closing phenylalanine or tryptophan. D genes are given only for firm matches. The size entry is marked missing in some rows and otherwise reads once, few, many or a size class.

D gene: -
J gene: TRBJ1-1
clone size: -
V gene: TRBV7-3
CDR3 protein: CASSLTGPGNTEAFF
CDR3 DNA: TGTGCCAGCAGCTTAACGGGGCCAGGGAACACTGAAGCTTTCTTT

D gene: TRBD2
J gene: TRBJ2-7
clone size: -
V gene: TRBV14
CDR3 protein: CASSRAGTSGRYEQYF
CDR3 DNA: TGTGCCAGCAGCCGGGCCGGGACTAGCGGGAGATACGAGCAGTACTTC

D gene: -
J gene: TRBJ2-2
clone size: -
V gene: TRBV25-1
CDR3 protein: CASSFSTGELFF
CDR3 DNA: TGTGCCAGCAGCTTTTCTACCGGGGAGCTGTTTTTT

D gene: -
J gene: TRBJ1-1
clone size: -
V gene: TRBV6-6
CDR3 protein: CASSSPGTPNTEAFF
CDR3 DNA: TGTGCCAGCAGTTCCCCCGGGACACCGAACACTGAAGCTTTCTTT

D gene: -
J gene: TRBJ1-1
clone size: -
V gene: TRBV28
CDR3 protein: CASRLAVAEAFF
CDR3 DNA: TGTGCCAGCCGCCTAGCGGTCGCTGAAGCTTTCTTT

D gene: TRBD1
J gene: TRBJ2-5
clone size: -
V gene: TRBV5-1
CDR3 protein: CASSRSGQGGWETQYF
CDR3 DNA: TGCGCCAGCAGCCGGAGCGGACAGGGTGGATGGGAGACCCAGTACTTC

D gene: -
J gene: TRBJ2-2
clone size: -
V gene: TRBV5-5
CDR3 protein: CASSSLGGRNTGELFF
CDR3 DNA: TGTGCCAGCAGCTCCTTGGGGGGGCGGAACACCGGGGAGCTGTTTTTT

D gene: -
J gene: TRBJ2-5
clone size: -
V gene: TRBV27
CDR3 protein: CASRLTWGVETQYF
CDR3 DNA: TGTGCCAGCAGACTAACTTGGGGGGTGGAGACCCAGTACTTC

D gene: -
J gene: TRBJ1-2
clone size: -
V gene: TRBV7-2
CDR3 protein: CASSLSGGAGGYTF
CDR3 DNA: TGTGCCAGCAGCTTAAGCGGGGGCGCGGGCGGCTACACCTTC

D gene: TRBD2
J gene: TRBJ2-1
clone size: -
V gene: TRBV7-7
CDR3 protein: CASSRVAGSNEQFF
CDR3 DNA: TGTGCTAGCAGCCGGGTAGCGGGATCGAATGAGCAGTTCTTC

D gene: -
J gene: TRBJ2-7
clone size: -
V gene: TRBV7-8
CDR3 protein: CASSSSRGGTPGEQYF
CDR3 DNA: TGTGCCAGCAGCTCCAGTCGTGGCGGGACGCCGGGCGAGCAGTACTTC

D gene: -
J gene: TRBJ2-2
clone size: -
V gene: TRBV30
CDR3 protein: CAWRGVSGELFF
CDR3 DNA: TGTGCCTGGAGGGGAGTATCCGGGGAGCTGTTTTTT

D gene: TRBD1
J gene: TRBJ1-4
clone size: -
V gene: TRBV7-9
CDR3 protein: CASSPGQGETEKLFF
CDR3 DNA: TGTGCCAGCAGCCCAGGACAGGGCGAGACTGAAAAACTGTTTTTT

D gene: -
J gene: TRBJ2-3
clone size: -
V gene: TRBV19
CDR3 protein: CASSRQNFLADTQYF
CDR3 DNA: TGTGCCAGTAGCAGACAGAATTTTCTCGCAGATACGCAGTATTTT

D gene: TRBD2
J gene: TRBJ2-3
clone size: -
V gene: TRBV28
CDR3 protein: CASSPAGTSGTDTQYF
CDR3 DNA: TGTGCCAGCAGTCCAGCCGGGACTAGCGGCACAGATACGCAGTATTTT

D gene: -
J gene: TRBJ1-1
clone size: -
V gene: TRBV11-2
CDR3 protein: CASSPWGGTEAFF
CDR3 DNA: TGTGCCAGCAGCCCCTGGGGGGGGACTGAAGCTTTCTTT

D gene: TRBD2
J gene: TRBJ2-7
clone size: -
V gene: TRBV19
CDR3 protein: CASSKGLAGIRSYEQYF
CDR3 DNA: TGTGCCAGTAGTAAGGGACTAGCGGGAATAAGGTCCTACGAGCAGTACTTC

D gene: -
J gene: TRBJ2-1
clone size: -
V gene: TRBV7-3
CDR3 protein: CASSLAVPHNEQFF
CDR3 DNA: TGTGCCAGCAGCCTAGCAGTCCCCCACAATGAGCAGTTCTTC

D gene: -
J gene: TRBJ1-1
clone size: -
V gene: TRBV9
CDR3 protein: CASSVFSGGNTEAFF
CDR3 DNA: TGTGCCAGCAGCGTATTCAGCGGGGGGAACACTGAAGCTTTCTTT

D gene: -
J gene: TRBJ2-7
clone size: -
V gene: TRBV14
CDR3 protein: CASSHRPGLEGTSYEQYF
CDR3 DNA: TGTGCCAGCAGCCATCGCCCTGGGTTGGAGGGAACGTCCTACGAGCAGTACTTC

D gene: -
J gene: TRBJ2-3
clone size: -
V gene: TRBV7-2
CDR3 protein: CASSLMGGVRTDTQYF
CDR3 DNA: TGTGCCAGCAGCTTAATGGGGGGAGTGAGGACAGATACGCAGTATTTT

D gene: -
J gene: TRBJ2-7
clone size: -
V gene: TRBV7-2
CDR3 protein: CASSSLPGTYEQYF
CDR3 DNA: TGTGCCAGCAGCTCCCTCCCGGGAACCTACGAGCAGTACTTC

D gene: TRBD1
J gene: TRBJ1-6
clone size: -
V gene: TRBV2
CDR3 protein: CASGPSQGSVSPLHF
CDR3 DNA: TGTGCCAGCGGCCCCTCACAGGGGAGTGTGTCACCCCTCCACTTT

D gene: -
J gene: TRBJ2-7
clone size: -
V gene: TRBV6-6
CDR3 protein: CATKPNSVYEQYF
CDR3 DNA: TGTGCCACCAAGCCTAACTCGGTCTACGAGCAGTACTTC

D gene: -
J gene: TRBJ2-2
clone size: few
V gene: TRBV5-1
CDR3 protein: CASISVVNTGELFF
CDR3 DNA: TGCGCCAGCATTTCCGTCGTGAACACCGGGGAGCTGTTTTTT